What follows are 15 T cell receptor beta chains derived from one specimen sequenced in a study of Tregs in tolerant kidney transplant recipients. The nonmyeloablative bone marrow transplants came from related graft donors, with transient mixed chimerism. Method: immunoSEQ multiplex PCR; TCRdb's copy keeps in-frame clones and lacks some. The sample records some 56,000 clones, about 90% being singletons. The starting material was CD8+ T cells from blood (PBMCs), obtained 24 months after the transplant. These receptors all stem from a human patient who received a combined kidney and bone marrow transplant. Some of the T cells might come from the graft donor.

The chain joins TRBV14 to TRBJ1-1; a weak D match, TRBD1 (5 bases). Germline V gene data show CDR1 as SGHDN and CDR2 as FVKESK. This CDR3 contains 14 residues. The V and J ends lost 2 bases and 4 bases respectively, with 11 bases between them. As DNA, the CDR3 is TGTGCCAGCAGCCAACTGCAGGGCCGCACTGAAGCTTTCTTT. This encodes CASSQLQGRTEAFF. The variable domain in full, with the rest retrieved from reference TRBV14 and TRBJ1-1, is EAGVTQFPSHSVIEKGQTVTLRCDPISGHDNLYWYRRVMGKEIKFLLHFVKESKQDESGMPNNRFLAERTGGTYSTLKVQPAELEDSGVYFCASSQLQGRTEAFFGQGTRLTVV.

This chain links TRBV29-1 with TRBJ1-5, with D possibly matching TRBD1 (5 bases). There are 13 residues in the CDR3. CDR1 is SQVTM and CDR2 is ANQGSEA in the germline V gene. The V end was cut by 3 bases, the J end by 4 bases, with 10 bases between. CDR3 protein: CSVDGGSNQPQHF. In DNA form, the CDR3 reads TGCAGCGTTGACGGGGGATCGAATCAGCCCCAGCATTTT. Complete variable domain (other parts from reference TRBV29-1 and TRBJ1-5): SAVISQKPSRDICQRGTSLTIQCQVDSQVTMMFWYRQQPGQSLTLIATANQGSEATYESGFVIDKFPISRPNLTFSTLTVSNMSPEDSSIYLCSVDGGSNQPQHFGDGTRLSIL.

The V and J genes are TRBV4-3 and TRBJ2-2, with 7 nucleotides matching TRBD1. The germline CDR1 and CDR2 sequences are LGHNA and YSLEER. The CDR3 loop spans 19 amino acids. J lost 1 base, V lost 1 base, and 12 bases had no gene match. CDR3 coding DNA: TGCGCCAGCAGCCAAGTCCCACTCCCCGGGACAGAGAACACCGGGGAGCTGTTTTTT. Translating it yields CASSQVPLPGTENTGELFF.

This clone was observed a single time. The chain is built from TRBV19 and TRBJ2-3; D not resolved. There are 15 residues in the CDR3. Trimming left V 3 bases short and J 3 bases short, with 13 bases between. Germline assignment: CDR1 LNHDA and CDR2 SQIVND (reference sequence). CDR3 coding DNA: TGTGCCAGTAGTATTGGCGTCAGGCCGACAGATACGCAGTATTTT. Its translation is CASSIGVRPTDTQYF.

The chain has TRBV7-3 and TRBJ2-1, with 12 bases lining up with TRBD2. Germline CDR1 SGHTA, CDR2 FQGTGA. V dropped 5 bases and J dropped 3; count of bases not matched to a gene: 2. The CDR3 runs 15 residues. The CDR3 nucleotides read TGTGCCAGCAGCCCGGGACTAGCGGGCTACAATGAGCAGTTCTTC. This gives the protein CASSPGLAGYNEQFF.

The chain recombines TRBV6-1 with TRBJ2-5; maybe TRBD2 (6 bases). V lost 1 base and J lost 5, with 14 bases in between. Germline lookup yields CDR1 MNHNS and CDR2 SASEGT. The CDR3 has 15 amino acids. The CDR3 spells CASSEGPGRGETQYF. The DNA of the CDR3 is TGTGCCAGCAGTGAAGGTCCGGGCCGGGGGGAGACCCAGTACTTC.

This clone occurred once. This chain joins TRBV25-1 and TRBJ1-1; D possibly corresponds to TRBD1 (6 bases). The CDR3 runs 15 residues. The V gene's germline CDR1 is MGHDK and CDR2 SYGVNS. Deletions cut 3 bases from V and 4 bases from J, with 15 bases between. The CDR3 sequence is CASSDPSPRGTEAFF. CDR3 sequence (DNA): TGTGCCAGCAGTGACCCTTCACCCAGGGGCACTGAAGCTTTCTTT.

The chain recombines TRBV9 with TRBJ2-2, with 13 bases lining up with TRBD2. The CDR3 totals 17 residues. CDR1 SGDLS and CDR2 YYNGEE come from the germline V gene. The junction had 6 bases not matched to a gene; V was cut back by 3 bases and J by 4 bases. The CDR3, as DNA: TGTGCCAGCAGCGACGGACTAGCGGGGGCCGGCACCGGGGAGCTGTTTTTT. Its translation is CASSDGLAGAGTGELFF.

The chain carries TRBV19 and TRBJ2-5; the D gene is possibly TRBD2 (7 bases). V gave up 1 base and J gave up 10 bases, with 16 bases separating them. CDR1 LNHDA and CDR2 SQIVND come from the germline V gene (reference sequence). This CDR3 spans 14 amino acids. The DNA of the CDR3 is TGTGCCAGTAGTATAGGATGGGGGGGCGAAGGCCAGTACTTC. Translation: CASSIGWGGEGQYF.

Here the CDR3 reads CASRRTGRNQPQHF. CDR3 DNA: TGTGCCAGCAGACGGACAGGGCGCAATCAGCCCCAGCATTTT. The rearrangement uses TRBV6-6 and TRBJ1-5; the match to TRBD1 covers 8 bases. This CDR3 is 14 amino acids long. Germline trimming cut 6 bases from V and 2 bases from J; bases unmatched to any gene: 3. CDR1 MNHNY and CDR2 SVGAGI come from the germline V gene (reference sequence).

The CDR3 DNA reads as TGTGCCAGCACCAAGGACAGGGGGAACACCGGGGAGCTGTTTTTT. Translating it yields CASTKDRGNTGELFF. V gene TRBV11-3 combines with J gene TRBJ2-2; 9 bases are a match to TRBD1. The CDR3 consists of 15 residues. Germline values: CDR1 SGHNT, CDR2 YENEEA. J gave up 1 base and V 7 bases, and 4 bases lay outside the gene matches.

The chain couples TRBV10-2 to TRBJ2-2; possibly TRBD2 for D (6 bases). Germline V gene data show CDR1 as WSHSY and CDR2 as SAAADI. This CDR3 is 17 amino acids long. The V end was cut by 4 bases, the J end by 6 bases, with 21 bases between. DNA for the CDR3: TGCGCCAGCAGTGTAACCGGACTATTCCACGGCGCCGGGGAGCTGTTTTTT. Translating gives CASSVTGLFHGAGELFF.

This chain links TRBV4-3 with TRBJ1-2; TRBD1 matches 8 bases. Germline lookup yields CDR1 LGHNA and CDR2 YSLEER. V lost 1 base, J lost 5 bases, and 9 bases stayed unmatched. The CDR3 is 16 residues long. The CDR3 here is CASSQVQGAVVYGYTF. CDR3 bases: TGCGCCAGCAGCCAAGTGCAGGGGGCGGTTGTGTATGGCTACACCTTC.

This chain joins TRBV28 and TRBJ2-1; the D gene is possibly TRBD1 (6 bases). CDR3 length: 16 residues. Trimming removed 5 bases from V and 6 bases from J, with 20 bases in between. CDR1 MDHEN and CDR2 SYDVKM come from the germline V gene. CDR3 nucleotides: TGTGCCAGCAGTCGGACAGTTCAGCCCCCCTTCAATGAGCAGTTCTTC. This encodes CASSRTVQPPFNEQFF.

With respect to this clone: Mismatch with germline at one junction end may stem from a read error. Other DNA sequences from this sample encode an identical CDR3 as well. The J gene is TRBJ1-6, the V gene TRBV28; D is uncertain. Germline loops: CDR1 MDHEN, CDR2 SYDVKM. CDR3 size: 14 residues. The CDR3 nucleotides read TGTGCCAGCAGTTTCCAGGTGGATAATTCCCCCCTCCACTTT. Translating gives CASSFQVDNSPLHF.